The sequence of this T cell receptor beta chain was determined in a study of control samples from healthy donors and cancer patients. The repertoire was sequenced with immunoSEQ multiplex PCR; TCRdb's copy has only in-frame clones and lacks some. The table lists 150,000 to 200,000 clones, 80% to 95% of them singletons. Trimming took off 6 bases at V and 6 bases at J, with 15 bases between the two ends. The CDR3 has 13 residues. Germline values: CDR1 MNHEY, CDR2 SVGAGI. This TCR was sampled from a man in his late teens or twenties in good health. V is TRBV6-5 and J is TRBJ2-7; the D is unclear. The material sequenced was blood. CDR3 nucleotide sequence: TGTGCCAGCAGCCTAAGGTCCTGGGGCGAGCAGTACTTC. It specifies CASSLRSWGEQYF.